This T cell receptor beta chain derives from a study of identical twins. This clonotype was found a few times. The antigen remains undetermined. Findings and caveats of the study: Memory repertoires showed no such pattern, whereas abundant cord blood beta clonotypes carried fewer insertions. Zero-insertion analyses could be partly confounded by invariant MAIT and iNKT cells.

TCRdb used MiXCR to reprocess the 5' RACE reads, holding one entry per CDR3 protein. The data show 450,000 to 600,000 distinct CDR3 sequences, with about a fifth seen just once and 0.48% held by the top ten. CDR1 is DFQATT and CDR2 is SNEGSKA in the germline V gene (reference sequence). Trimming pared 4 bases from V and 3 bases from J, leaving 10 bases between. This CDR3 contains 13 residues. The same data also contributed to another study, on yellow fever vaccine responses in identical twins. That paper notes: Twins' T cell vaccine responses reportedly looked partly convergent, partly personalized.

The sequence was collected from a woman aged 18-29 years in good health. Material: CD4+ T cells sorted from blood. The V and J genes are TRBV20-1 and TRBJ2-1; maybe TRBD2 (5 bases). CDR3 nucleotides: TGCAGTGCTACTAGCAGCCTCTACAATGAGCAGTTCTTC. It specifies CSATSSLYNEQFF.